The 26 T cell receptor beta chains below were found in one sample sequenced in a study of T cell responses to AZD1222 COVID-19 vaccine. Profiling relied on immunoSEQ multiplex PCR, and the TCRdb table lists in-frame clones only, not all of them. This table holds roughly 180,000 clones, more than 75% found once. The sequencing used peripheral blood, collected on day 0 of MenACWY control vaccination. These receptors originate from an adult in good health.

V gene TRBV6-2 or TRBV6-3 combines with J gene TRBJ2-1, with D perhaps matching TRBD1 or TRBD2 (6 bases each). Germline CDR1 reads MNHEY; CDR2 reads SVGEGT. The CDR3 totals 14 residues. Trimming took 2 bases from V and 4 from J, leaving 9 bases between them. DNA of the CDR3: TGTGCCAGCAGTTACGGGGGGCCTTACAATGAGCAGTTCTTC. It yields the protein CASSYGGPYNEQFF.

The CDR3 reads CASSGYQNEQFF. CDR3 coding DNA: TGTGCCAGCAGCGGTTATCAAAACGAGCAGTTCTTC. The rearrangement uses TRBV9 and TRBJ2-1; the D is unclear. Per the germline V gene, CDR1 is SGDLS and CDR2 is YYNGEE. Trimming pared 3 bases from V and 10 bases from J, leaving 11 bases between. The CDR3 runs 12 residues.

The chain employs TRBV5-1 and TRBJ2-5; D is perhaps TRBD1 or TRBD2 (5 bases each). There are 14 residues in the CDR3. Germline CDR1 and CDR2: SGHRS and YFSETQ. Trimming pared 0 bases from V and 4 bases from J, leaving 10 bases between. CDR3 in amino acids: CASSLVGGAETQYF. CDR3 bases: TGCGCCAGCAGCTTGGTTGGGGGAGCAGAGACCCAGTACTTC.

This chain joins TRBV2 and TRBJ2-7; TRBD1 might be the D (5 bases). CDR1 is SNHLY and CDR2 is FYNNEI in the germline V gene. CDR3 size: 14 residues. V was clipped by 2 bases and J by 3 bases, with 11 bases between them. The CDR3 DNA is TGTGCCAGCAGTGAAACGAACAGGTACTACGAGCAGTACTTC. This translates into CASSETNRYYEQYF.

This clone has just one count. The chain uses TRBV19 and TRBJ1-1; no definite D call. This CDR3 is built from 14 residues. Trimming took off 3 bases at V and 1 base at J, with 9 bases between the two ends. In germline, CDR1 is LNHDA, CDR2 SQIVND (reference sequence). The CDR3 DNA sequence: TGTGCCAGTAGTATTTGGGTGGGGAACACTGAAGCTTTCTTT. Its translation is CASSIWVGNTEAFF.

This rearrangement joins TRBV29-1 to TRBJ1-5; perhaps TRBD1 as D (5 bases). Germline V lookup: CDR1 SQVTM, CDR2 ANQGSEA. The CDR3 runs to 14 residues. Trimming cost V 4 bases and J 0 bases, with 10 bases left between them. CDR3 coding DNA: TGCAGCGTTGTAGGAGGGGATAGCAATCAGCCCCAGCATTTT. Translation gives CSVVGGDSNQPQHF.

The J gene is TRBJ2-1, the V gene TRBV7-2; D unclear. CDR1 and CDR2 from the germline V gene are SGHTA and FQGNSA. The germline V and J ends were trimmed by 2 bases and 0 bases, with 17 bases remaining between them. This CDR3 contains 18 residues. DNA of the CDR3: TGTGCCAGCAGCTTATTATCCCCGCGCCGAAGCTCCTACAATGAGCAGTTCTTC. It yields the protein CASSLLSPRRSSYNEQFF.

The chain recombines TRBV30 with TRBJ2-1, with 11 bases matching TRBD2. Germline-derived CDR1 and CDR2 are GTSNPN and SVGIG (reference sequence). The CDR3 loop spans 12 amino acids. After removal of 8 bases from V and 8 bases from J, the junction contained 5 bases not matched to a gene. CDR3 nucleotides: TGTGCCGGACGGGGACTAGCGGATGAGCAGTTCTTC. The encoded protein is CAGRGLADEQFF.

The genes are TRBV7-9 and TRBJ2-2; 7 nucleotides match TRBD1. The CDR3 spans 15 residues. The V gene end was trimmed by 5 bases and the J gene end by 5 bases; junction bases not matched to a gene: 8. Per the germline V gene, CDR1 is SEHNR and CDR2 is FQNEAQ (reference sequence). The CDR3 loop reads CASSLGTVPTGELFF. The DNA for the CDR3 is TGTGCCAGCAGCCTAGGGACAGTCCCAACCGGGGAGCTGTTTTTT.

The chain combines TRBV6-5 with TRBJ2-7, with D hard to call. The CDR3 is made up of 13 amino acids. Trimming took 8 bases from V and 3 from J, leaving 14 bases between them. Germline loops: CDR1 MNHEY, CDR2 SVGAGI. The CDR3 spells CASSVANSYEQYF. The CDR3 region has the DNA TGTGCCAGCTCGGTGGCGAACAGCTACGAGCAGTACTTC.

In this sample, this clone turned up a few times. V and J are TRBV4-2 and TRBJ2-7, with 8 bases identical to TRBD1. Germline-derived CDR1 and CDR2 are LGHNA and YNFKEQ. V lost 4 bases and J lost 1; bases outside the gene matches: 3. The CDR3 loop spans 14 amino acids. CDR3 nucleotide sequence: TGTGCCAGCAGCCCAGGGGGCGATTCCTACGAGCAGTACTTC. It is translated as CASSPGGDSYEQYF.

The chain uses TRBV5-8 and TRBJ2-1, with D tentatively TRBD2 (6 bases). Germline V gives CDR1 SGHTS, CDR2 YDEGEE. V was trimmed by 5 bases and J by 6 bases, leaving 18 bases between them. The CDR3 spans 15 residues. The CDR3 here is CASSQIPASVNEQFF. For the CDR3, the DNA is TGTGCCAGCAGTCAAATCCCCGCTAGCGTCAATGAGCAGTTCTTC.

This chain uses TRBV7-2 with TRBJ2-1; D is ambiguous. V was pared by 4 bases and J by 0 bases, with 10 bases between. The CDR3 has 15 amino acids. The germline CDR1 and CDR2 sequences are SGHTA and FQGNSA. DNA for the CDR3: TGTGCCAGCAGCTCGGACCAGATCTCCTACAATGAGCAGTTCTTC. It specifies CASSSDQISYNEQFF.

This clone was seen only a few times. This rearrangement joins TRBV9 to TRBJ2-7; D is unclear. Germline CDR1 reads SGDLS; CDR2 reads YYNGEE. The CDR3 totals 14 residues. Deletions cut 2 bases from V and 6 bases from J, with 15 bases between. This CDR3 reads CASSVRPTGFEQYF. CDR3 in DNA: TGTGCCAGCAGCGTGAGGCCCACGGGTTTCGAGCAGTACTTC.

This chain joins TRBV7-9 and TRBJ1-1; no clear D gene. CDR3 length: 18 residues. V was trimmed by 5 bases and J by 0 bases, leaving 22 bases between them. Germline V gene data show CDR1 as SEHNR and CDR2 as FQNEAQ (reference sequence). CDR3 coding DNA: TGTGCCAGCAGCCCCACCACGACCAGGTCCCTAATGAACACTGAAGCTTTCTTT. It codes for CASSPTTTRSLMNTEAFF. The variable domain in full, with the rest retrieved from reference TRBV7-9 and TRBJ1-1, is DTGVSQNPRHKITKRGQNVTFRCDPISEHNRLYWYRQTLGQGPEFLTYFQNEAQLEKSRLLSDRFSAERPKGSFSTLEIQRTEQGDSAMYLCASSPTTTRSLMNTEAFFGQGTRLTVV.

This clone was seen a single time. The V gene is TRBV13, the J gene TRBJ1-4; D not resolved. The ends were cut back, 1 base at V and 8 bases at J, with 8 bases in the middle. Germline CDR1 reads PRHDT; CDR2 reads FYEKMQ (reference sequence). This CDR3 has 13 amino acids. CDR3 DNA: TGTGCCAGCAGCTTAGCGGTTAACGAAAAACTGTTTTTT. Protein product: CASSLAVNEKLFF.

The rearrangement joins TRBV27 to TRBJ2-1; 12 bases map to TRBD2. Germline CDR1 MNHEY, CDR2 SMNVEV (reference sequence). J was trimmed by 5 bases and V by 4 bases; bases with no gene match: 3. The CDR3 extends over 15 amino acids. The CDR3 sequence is CASSSPSGGDNEQFF. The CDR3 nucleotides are TGTGCCAGCAGTTCCCCTAGCGGGGGGGACAATGAGCAGTTCTTC.

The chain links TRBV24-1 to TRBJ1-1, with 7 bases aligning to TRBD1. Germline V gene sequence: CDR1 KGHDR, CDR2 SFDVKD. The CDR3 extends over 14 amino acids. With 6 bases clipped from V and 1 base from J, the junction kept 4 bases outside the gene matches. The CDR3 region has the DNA TGTGCCACCAGTTCCGGACAGGCGAACACTGAAGCTTTCTTT. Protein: CATSSGQANTEAFF.

CDR3: CASSSEPLSGQETQYF. The CDR3 bases are TGTGCCAGCAGTTCCGAGCCCCTTAGCGGGCAAGAGACCCAGTACTTC. The J gene is TRBJ2-5, the V gene TRBV27, with TRBD2 matching 7 bases. V dropped 4 bases and J dropped 2; count of bases not matched to a gene: 10. Per the germline V gene, CDR1 is MNHEY and CDR2 is SMNVEV (reference sequence). This CDR3 is built from 16 residues.

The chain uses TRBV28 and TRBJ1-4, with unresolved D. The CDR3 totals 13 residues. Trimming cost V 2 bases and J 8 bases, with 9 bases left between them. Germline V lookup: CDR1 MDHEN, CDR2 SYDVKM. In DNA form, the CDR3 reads TGTGCCAGCAGTTTACTGCATCAGGAAAAACTGTTTTTT. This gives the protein CASSLLHQEKLFF.

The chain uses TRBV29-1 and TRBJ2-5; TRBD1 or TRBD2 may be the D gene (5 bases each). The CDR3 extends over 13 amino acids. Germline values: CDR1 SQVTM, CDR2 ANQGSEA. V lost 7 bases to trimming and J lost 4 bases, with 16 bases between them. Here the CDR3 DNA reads TGCAGCGCCACCTCGTTGGGGGTAGAGACCCAGTACTTC. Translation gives CSATSLGVETQYF.

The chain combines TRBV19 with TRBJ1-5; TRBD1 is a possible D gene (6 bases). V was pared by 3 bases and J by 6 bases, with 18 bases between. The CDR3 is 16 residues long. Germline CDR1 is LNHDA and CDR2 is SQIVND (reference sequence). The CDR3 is CASSMAKQGFGQPQHF. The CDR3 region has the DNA TGTGCCAGTAGTATGGCAAAACAGGGCTTCGGTCAGCCCCAGCATTTT. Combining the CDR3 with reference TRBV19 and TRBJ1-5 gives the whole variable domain DGGITQSPKYLFRKEGQNVTLSCEQNLNHDAMYWYRQDPGQGLRLIYYSQIVNDFQKGDIAEGYSVSREKKESFPLTVTSAQKNPTAFYLCASSMAKQGFGQPQHFGDGTRLSIL.

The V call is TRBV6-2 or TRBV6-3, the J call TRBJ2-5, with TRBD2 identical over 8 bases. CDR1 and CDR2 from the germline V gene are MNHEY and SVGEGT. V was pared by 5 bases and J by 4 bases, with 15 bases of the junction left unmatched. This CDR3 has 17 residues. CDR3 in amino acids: CASSGFSGAHPTETQYF. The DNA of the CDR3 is TGTGCCAGCAGTGGGTTTAGCGGGGCTCACCCCACAGAGACCCAGTACTTC.

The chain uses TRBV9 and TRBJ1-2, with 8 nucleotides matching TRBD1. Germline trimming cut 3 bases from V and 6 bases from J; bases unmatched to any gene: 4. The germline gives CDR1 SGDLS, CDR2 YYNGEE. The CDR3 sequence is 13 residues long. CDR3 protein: CASSDGQGNGYTF. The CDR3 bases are TGTGCCAGCAGCGATGGACAGGGTAATGGCTACACCTTC.

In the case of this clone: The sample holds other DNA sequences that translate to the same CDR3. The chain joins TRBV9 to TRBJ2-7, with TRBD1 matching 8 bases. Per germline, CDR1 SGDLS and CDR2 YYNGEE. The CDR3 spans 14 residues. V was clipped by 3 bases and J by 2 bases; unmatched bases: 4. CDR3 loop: CASSAGTGTYEQYF. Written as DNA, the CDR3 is TGTGCCAGCAGCGCGGGGACAGGTACCTACGAGCAGTACTTC.

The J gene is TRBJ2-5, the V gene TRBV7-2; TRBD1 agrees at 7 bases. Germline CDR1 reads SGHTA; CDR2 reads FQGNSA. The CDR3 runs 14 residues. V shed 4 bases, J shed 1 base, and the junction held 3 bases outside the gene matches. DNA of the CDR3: TGTGCCAGCAGCTCTACAGGGGCCCAAGAGACCCAGTACTTC. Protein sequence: CASSSTGAQETQYF. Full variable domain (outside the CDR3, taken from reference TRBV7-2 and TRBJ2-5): GAGVSQSPSNKVTEKGKDVELRCDPISGHTALYWYRQSLGQGLEFLIYFQGNSAPDKSGLPSDRFSAERTGGSVSTLTIQRTQQEDSAVYLCASSSTGAQETQYFGPGTRLLVL.